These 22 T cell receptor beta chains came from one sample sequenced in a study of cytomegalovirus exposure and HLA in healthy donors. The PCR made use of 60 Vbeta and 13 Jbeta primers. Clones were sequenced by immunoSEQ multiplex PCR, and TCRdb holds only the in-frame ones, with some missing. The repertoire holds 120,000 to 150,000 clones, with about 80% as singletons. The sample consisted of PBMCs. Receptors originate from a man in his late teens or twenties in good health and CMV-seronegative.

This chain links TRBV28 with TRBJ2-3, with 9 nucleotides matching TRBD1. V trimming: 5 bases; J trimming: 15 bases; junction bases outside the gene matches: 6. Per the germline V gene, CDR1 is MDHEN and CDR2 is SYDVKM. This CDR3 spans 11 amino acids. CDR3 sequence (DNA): TGTGCCAGCAGTACTCGGGACAGGGAATATTTT. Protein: CASSTRDREYF.

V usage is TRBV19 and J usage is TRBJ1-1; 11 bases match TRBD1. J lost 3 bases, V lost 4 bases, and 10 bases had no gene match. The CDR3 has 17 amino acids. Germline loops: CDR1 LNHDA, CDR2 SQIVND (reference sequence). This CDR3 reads CASSTPDRGLRDTEAFF. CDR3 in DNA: TGTGCCAGTAGTACTCCGGACAGGGGGCTAAGGGACACTGAAGCTTTCTTT.

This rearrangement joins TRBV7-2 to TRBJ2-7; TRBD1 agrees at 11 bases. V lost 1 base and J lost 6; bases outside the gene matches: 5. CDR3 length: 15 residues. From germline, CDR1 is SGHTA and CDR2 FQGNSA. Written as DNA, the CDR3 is TGTGCCAGCAGCTTAGATCTGGACAGGGGGCGCGAGCAGTACTTC. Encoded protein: CASSLDLDRGREQYF.

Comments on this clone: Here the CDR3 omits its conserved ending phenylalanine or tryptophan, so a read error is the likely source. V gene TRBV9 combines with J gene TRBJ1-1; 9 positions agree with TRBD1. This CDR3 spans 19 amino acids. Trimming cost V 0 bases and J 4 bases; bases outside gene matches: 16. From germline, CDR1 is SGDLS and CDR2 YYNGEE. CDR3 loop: CASSVADFWTGDTGTEAFL. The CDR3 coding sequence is TGTGCCAGCAGCGTAGCAGACTTTTGGACAGGGGATACGGGCACTGAAGCTTTCCTT.

CDR3 in amino acids: CASSLLMGEAPHEQFF. CDR3 nucleotides: TGTGCCAGCAGCTTATTAATGGGGGAGGCCCCCCATGAGCAGTTCTTC. V gene TRBV11-2 combines with J gene TRBJ2-1; possible D gene TRBD2, 6 bases. V lost 2 bases and J lost 8, with 19 bases in between. In germline, CDR1 is SGHAT, CDR2 FQNNGV. CDR3 length: 16 residues.

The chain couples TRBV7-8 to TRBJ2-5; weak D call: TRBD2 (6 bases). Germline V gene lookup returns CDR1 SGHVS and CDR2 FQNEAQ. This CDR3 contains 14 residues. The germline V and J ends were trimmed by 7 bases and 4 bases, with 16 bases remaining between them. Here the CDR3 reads CASTFSGVLETQYF. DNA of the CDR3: TGTGCCAGCACCTTTTCGGGGGTGCTAGAGACCCAGTACTTC.

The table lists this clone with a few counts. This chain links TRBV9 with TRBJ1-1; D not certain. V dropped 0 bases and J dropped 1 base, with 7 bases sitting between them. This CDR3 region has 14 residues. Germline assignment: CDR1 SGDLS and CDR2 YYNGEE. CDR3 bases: TGTGCCAGCAGCGTAGGTCCAGAGAACACTGAAGCTTTCTTT. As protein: CASSVGPENTEAFF.

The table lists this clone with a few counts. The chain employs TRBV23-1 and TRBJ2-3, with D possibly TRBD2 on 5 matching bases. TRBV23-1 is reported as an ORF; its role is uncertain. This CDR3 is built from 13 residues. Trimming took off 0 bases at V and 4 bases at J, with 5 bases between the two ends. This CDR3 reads CASSQSRADTQYF. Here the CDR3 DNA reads TGCGCCAGCAGTCAATCGAGGGCAGATACGCAGTATTTT.

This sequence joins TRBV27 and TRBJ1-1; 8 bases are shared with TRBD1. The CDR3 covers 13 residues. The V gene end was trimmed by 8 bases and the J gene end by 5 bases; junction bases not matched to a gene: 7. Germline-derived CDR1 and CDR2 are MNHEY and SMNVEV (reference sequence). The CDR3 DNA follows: TGTGCCAGCGGGCAGGGGGCGAGAACTGAAGCTTTCTTT. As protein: CASGQGARTEAFF.

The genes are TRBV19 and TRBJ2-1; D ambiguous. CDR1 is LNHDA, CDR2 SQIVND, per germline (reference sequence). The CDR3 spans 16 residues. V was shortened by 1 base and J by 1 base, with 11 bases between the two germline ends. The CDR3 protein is CASSIGVQRSYNEQFF. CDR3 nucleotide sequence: TGTGCCAGTAGTATAGGGGTTCAGCGTTCCTACAATGAGCAGTTCTTC.

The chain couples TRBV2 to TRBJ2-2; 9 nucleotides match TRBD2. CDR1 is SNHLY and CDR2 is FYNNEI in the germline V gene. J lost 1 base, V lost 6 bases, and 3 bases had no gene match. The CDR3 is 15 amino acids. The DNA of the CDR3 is TGTGCCAGCAGCAAGACTAGCGGGAACACCGGGGAGCTGTTTTTT. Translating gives CASSKTSGNTGELFF.

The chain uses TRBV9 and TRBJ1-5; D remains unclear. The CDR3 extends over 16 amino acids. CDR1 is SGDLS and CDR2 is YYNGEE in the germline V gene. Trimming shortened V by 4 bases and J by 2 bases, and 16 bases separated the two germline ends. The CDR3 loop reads CASSPEGGSGNQPQHF. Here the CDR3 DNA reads TGTGCCAGCAGCCCGGAGGGCGGGTCGGGCAATCAGCCCCAGCATTTT.

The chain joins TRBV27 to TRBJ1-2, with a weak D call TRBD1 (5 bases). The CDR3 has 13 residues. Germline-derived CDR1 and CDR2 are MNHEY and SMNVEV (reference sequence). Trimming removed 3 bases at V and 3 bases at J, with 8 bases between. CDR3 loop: CASSFGGHYGYTF. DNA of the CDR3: TGTGCCAGCAGTTTCGGGGGACACTATGGCTACACCTTC.

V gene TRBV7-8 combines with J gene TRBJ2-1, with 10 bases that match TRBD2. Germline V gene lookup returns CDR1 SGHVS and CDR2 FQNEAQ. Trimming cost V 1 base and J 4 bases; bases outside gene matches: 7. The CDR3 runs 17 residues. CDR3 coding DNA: TGTGCCAGCAGCTTAGATGCGGGACTAGCGCAGTACAATGAGCAGTTCTTC. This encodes CASSLDAGLAQYNEQFF.

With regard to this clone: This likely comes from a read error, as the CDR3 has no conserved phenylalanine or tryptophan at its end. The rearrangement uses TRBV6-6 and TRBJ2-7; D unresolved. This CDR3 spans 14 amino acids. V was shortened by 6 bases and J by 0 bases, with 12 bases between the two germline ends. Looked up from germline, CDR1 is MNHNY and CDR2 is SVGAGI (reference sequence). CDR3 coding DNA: TGTGCCAGCAGGGCCGGGTACCTCTCCTACGAGCAGTACCTC. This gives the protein CASRAGYLSYEQYL.

CDR3 sequence (DNA): TGTGCCAGCAGTTCGGACAGCGGACAAGAGACCCAGTACTTC. Translated, it gives CASSSDSGQETQYF. The chain is built from TRBV6-6 and TRBJ2-5, with D possibly being TRBD1 (6 bases). The CDR3 has 14 amino acids. Germline V gene data show CDR1 as MNHNY and CDR2 as SVGAGI (reference sequence). V was trimmed by 4 bases and J by 2 bases, leaving 11 bases between them.

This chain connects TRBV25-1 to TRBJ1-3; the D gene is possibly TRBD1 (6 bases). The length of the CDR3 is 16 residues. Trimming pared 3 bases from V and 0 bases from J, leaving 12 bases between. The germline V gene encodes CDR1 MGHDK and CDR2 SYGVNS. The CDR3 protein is CASSEAGAPSGNTIYF. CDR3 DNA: TGTGCCAGCAGTGAGGCAGGGGCTCCCTCTGGAAACACCATATATTTT. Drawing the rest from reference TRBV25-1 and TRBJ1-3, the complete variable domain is EADIYQTPRYLVIGTGKKITLECSQTMGHDKMYWYQQDPGMELHLIHYSYGVNSTEKGDLSSESTVSRIRTEHFPLTLESARPSHTSQYLCASSEAGAPSGNTIYFGEGSWLTVV.

In nucleotides, the CDR3 is TGCGCCAGCAGCTTGGTGGCGGGGGCTGAAAAACTGTTTTTT. Translation gives CASSLVAGAEKLFF. The gene calls are TRBV5-1 and TRBJ1-4, with D perhaps TRBD1 (6 bases). V gave up 0 bases and J gave up 7 bases, with 10 bases separating them. The CDR3 is made up of 14 amino acids. Germline assignment: CDR1 SGHRS and CDR2 YFSETQ.

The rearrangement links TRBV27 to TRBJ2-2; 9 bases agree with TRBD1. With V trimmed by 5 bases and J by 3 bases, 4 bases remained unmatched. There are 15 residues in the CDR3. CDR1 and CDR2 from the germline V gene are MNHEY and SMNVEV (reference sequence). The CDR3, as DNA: TGTGCCAGCAGTGGAACAGGGGGCGACACCGGGGAGCTGTTTTTT. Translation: CASSGTGGDTGELFF.

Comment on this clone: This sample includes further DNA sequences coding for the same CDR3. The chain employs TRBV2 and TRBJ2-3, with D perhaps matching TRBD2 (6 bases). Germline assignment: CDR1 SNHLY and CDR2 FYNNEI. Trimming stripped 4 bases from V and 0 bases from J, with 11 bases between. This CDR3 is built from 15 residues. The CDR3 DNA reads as TGTGCCAGCAGTGTGGGGGGATCTAGCACAGATACGCAGTATTTT. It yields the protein CASSVGGSSTDTQYF. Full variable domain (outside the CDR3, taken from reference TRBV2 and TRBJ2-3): EPEVTQTPSHQVTQMGQEVILRCVPISNHLYFYWYRQILGQKVEFLVSFYNNEISEKSEIFDDQFSVERPDGSNFTLKIRSTKLEDSAMYFCASSVGGSSTDTQYFGPGTRLTVL.

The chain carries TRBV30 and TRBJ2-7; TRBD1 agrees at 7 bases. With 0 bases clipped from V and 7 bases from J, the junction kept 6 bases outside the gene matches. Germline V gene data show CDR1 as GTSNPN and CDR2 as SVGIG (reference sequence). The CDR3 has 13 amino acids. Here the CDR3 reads CAWSVYRGGEQYF. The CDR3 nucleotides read TGTGCCTGGAGTGTATACAGGGGCGGTGAGCAGTACTTC.

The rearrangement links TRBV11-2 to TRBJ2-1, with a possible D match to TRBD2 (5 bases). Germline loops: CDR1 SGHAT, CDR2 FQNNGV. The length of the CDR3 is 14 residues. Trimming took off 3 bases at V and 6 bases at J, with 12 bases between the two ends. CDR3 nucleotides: TGTGCCAGCAGCTTTACAAGCGGACGCAATGAGCAGTTCTTC. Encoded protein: CASSFTSGRNEQFF.